Listed below are T cell receptor beta chains from one sample, sequenced in a study of blood T cell repertoires in COVID-19. The data were produced by immunoSEQ multiplex PCR, yet TCRdb's version contains in-frame clones alone and is incomplete. The table includes fewer than 250,000 clones, roughly 80% detected once. Sequences were obtained from PBMCs or T cells enriched from blood (not recorded which). Receptors were obtained from a woman aged 40 to 49 who had been exposed to COVID-19. The CDR3 runs from the conserved cysteine through the conserved F or W. The D gene is left open where the match is weak. Size values are once, few and many counts, or a class for expanded clones, and some rows have none.

many	TRBJ2-3	TRBV19	TRBD1	CASSIGTGEWDTQYF	TGTGCCAGTAGTATCGGAACAGGGGAGTGGGATACGCAGTATTTT
-	TRBJ1-2	TRBV7-9	-	CASRDKLRYTF	TGTGCCAGCAGAGACAAACTTCGCTACACCTTC
-	TRBJ1-2	TRBV24-1	-	CATSDTGTNYGYTF	TGTGCCACCAGTGATACCGGGACTAACTATGGCTACACCTTC
-	TRBJ2-3	TRBV6-2/TRBV6-3	TRBD2	CASSYGAGGVDTQYF	TGTGCCAGCAGTTATGGAGCGGGGGGGGTAGATACGCAGTATTTT
-	TRBJ1-5	TRBV7-2	-	CASSLGTSLSNQPQHF	TGTGCCAGCAGCCTAGGGACATCGCTTAGCAATCAGCCCCAGCATTTT
-	TRBJ2-7	TRBV5-6	TRBD2	CASSSARGVSYEQYF	TGTGCCAGCAGCTCGGCCCGGGGGGTTTCCTACGAGCAGTACTTC
-	TRBJ1-6	TRBV6-2/TRBV6-3	-	CASNYGWGGESSPLHF	TGTGCCAGCAATTACGGATGGGGCGGAGAGAGTTCACCCCTCCACTTT
-	TRBJ1-1	TRBV4-1	-	CASSQDFPVRGTEAFF	TGCGCCAGCAGCCAAGATTTTCCGGTAAGAGGCACTGAAGCTTTCTTT
-	TRBJ2-1	TRBV3-1/TRBV3-2	-	CASSTSGGNYNEQFF	TGTGCCAGCAGCACAAGTGGGGGGAATTACAATGAGCAGTTCTTC
-	TRBJ2-7	TRBV30	TRBD2	CAWGSGDSYEQYF	TGTGCCTGGGGTAGCGGGGACTCCTACGAGCAGTACTTC
-	TRBJ2-3	TRBV6-5	TRBD1	CASSDRVYSQYF	TGTGCCAGCAGCGACAGGGTTTATTCGCAGTATTTT
-	TRBJ2-6	TRBV2	TRBD1	CASCSIRDRALSGANVLTF	TGTGCCAGCTGTTCCATCCGGGACAGGGCTCTCTCTGGGGCCAACGTCCTGACTTTC
-	TRBJ1-6	TRBV9	TRBD1	CASSSGQGRSPLHF	TGTGCCAGCAGCTCAGGACAGGGTCGGTCACCCCTCCACTTT
-	TRBJ1-2	TRBV6-5	-	CASRVTGSSGYTF	TGTGCCAGCAGGGTTACAGGGTCCTCGGGCTACACCTTC
-	TRBJ2-7	TRBV18	TRBD1	CASSPKQDRGGYEQYF	TGTGCCAGCTCACCGAAACAAGACAGGGGAGGCTACGAGCAGTACTTC
-	TRBJ1-5	TRBV3-1/TRBV3-2	TRBD1	CASSQDRFKDRGPPSYSNQPQHF	TGTGCCAGCAGCCAAGATAGGTTCAAGGACAGGGGGCCGCCTTCATATAGCAATCAGCCCCAGCATTTT
-	TRBJ1-1	TRBV6-5	-	CASELGRNTEAFF	TGTGCCAGCGAGCTAGGCAGGAACACTGAAGCTTTCTTT
-	TRBJ2-7	TRBV6-1	TRBD1	CASSEGDRGHFGYEQYF	TGTGCCAGCAGTGAGGGGGACAGGGGCCACTTCGGTTACGAGCAGTACTTC
many	TRBJ1-1	TRBV19	TRBD1	CASSNRQGSEAFF	TGTGCCAGTAGTAATCGACAGGGTTCTGAAGCTTTCTTT
-	TRBJ2-7	TRBV29-1	-	CSVGLSSYEQYF	TGCAGCGTTGGACTATCCTCCTACGAGCAGTACTTC
-	TRBJ2-1	TRBV27	TRBD1	CASRGLTGGNYNEQFF	TGTGCCAGCAGGGGGTTGACAGGGGGAAATTACAATGAGCAGTTCTTC
once	TRBJ1-1	TRBV12-3/TRBV12-4	-	CASSFGLVSEAFF	TGTGCCAGCAGTTTTGGGCTCGTGTCGGAAGCTTTCTTT
once	TRBJ1-2	TRBV3-1/TRBV3-2	TRBD1	CASSFGQGNYGYTF	TGTGCCAGCAGTTTCGGACAGGGCAATTATGGCTACACCTTC
-	TRBJ2-6	TRBV24-1	-	CATSDSRVGSGANVLTF	TGTGCCACCAGTGATTCCCGGGTGGGCTCTGGGGCCAACGTCCTGACTTTC
-	TRBJ1-2	TRBV25-1	TRBD1	CASSGGTGANYGYTF	TGTGCCAGCAGTGGCGGGACAGGAGCTAACTATGGCTACACCTTC
-	TRBJ2-7	TRBV10-1	TRBD1	CASNQGDRAYEQYF	TGCGCCAGCAACCAGGGGGACAGGGCCTACGAGCAGTACTTC
few	TRBJ1-4	TRBV2	-	CASSEVGQHNEKLFF	TGTGCCAGCAGTGAAGTAGGACAGCATAATGAAAAACTGTTTTTT
-	TRBJ1-1	TRBV29-1	-	CSVEGFAGLNTEAFF	TGCAGCGTTGAAGGGTTCGCAGGGCTGAACACTGAAGCTTTCTTT
-	TRBJ1-4	TRBV3-1/TRBV3-2	-	CASSQRGLGGEKLFF	TGTGCCAGCAGCCAAAGAGGACTGGGAGGGGAAAAACTGTTTTTT
once	TRBJ1-5	TRBV18	TRBD1	CASSLNGQGAPQPQHF	TGTGCCAGCTCACTAAACGGACAGGGGGCCCCTCAGCCCCAGCATTTT
once	TRBJ2-7	TRBV6-2/TRBV6-3	TRBD1	CASSYSGQGALYEQYF	TGTGCCAGCAGTTACTCGGGACAGGGGGCTCTCTACGAGCAGTACTTC
few	TRBJ1-5	TRBV6-6	TRBD1	CASSRYRTGGISNQPQHF	TGTGCCAGCAGTCGATACCGGACAGGGGGAATAAGCAATCAGCCCCAGCATTTT
-	TRBJ2-7	TRBV5-1	TRBD1	CASSPEQGAYEQYF	TGCGCCAGCAGCCCCGAACAGGGGGCCTACGAGCAGTACTTC
-	TRBJ1-6	TRBV27	-	CASRLNGLSYNSPLHF	TGTGCCAGCAGACTAAATGGGTTATCCTATAATTCACCCCTCCACTTT
-	TRBJ1-1	TRBV12-3/TRBV12-4	-	CASSHSRTEAFF	TGTGCCAGCAGTCACAGTCGCACTGAAGCTTTCTTT
-	TRBJ1-4	TRBV12-3/TRBV12-4	TRBD1	CASGQGASEKLFF	TGTGCCAGCGGACAGGGGGCTTCCGAAAAACTGTTTTTT
few	TRBJ2-3	TRBV3-1/TRBV3-2	TRBD2	CASSYRQRGVTDTQYF	TGTGCCAGCAGCTACCGCCAGCGGGGGGTGACAGATACGCAGTATTTT
once	TRBJ1-1	TRBV7-3	-	CASSIGQNTEAFF	TGTGCCAGCAGCATAGGACAGAACACTGAAGCTTTCTTT
-	TRBJ1-2	TRBV5-4	-	CASSLASGANYGYTF	TGTGCCAGCAGCTTGGCCTCAGGGGCCAACTATGGCTACACCTTC
few	TRBJ1-6	TRBV19	-	CASNGGIIGNSPLHF	TGTGCCAGCAACGGGGGAATTATCGGCAATTCACCCCTCCACTTT
-	TRBJ2-3	TRBV30	-	CAWRLAGEGTDTQYF	TGTGCCTGGAGACTAGCCGGTGAAGGGACAGATACGCAGTATTTT
-	TRBJ2-3	TRBV9	-	CASSVAAGASTDTQYF	TGTGCCAGCAGCGTAGCGGCAGGGGCTAGCACAGATACGCAGTATTTT
-	TRBJ2-5	TRBV27	TRBD2	CASMGTSGGAETQYF	TGTGCCAGCATGGGGACTAGCGGGGGGGCGGAGACCCAGTACTTC
-	TRBJ2-1	TRBV30	TRBD2	CASLTSGGGDEQFF	TGTGCCTCCCTGACTAGCGGGGGGGGCGATGAGCAGTTCTTC
-	TRBJ2-5	TRBV6-1	-	CASSEGTRETQYF	TGTGCCAGCAGTGAAGGGACACGGGAGACCCAGTACTTC
-	TRBJ1-2	TRBV5-5	TRBD1	CASSRAGGGTNYGYTF	TGTGCCAGCAGCCGAGCAGGGGGCGGCACTAACTATGGCTACACCTTC
-	TRBJ1-5	TRBV5-3	-	CARRPGTVRNQPQHF	TGTGCCAGAAGACCTGGAACAGTGAGAAATCAGCCCCAGCATTTT
-	TRBJ2-1	TRBV6-5	TRBD1	CASQIQGDSYNEQFF	TGTGCCAGCCAAATCCAGGGGGACTCCTACAATGAGCAGTTCTTC
once	TRBJ1-1	TRBV5-6	-	CASSLNRAGTEAFF	TGTGCCAGCAGCTTGAACCGGGCGGGAACTGAAGCTTTCTTT
once	TRBJ1-2	TRBV6-5	-	CASSYGGMGGYTF	TGTGCCAGCAGTTACGGGGGCATGGGGGGCTACACCTTC
-	TRBJ2-7	TRBV5-6	-	CASSLGAGQAYEQYF	TGTGCCAGCAGCTTGGGGGCAGGCCAAGCCTACGAGCAGTACTTC
once	TRBJ2-3	TRBV11-3	-	CASSLLASDTQYF	TGTGCCAGCAGCTTACTAGCTTCAGATACGCAGTATTTT
-	TRBJ1-2	TRBV7-8	-	CASSLTANYGYTF	TGTGCCAGCAGCTTGACAGCTAACTATGGCTACACCTTC
few	TRBJ2-1	TRBV2	TRBD2	CASSEGLAEGRNEQFF	TGTGCCAGCAGTGAGGGGCTAGCGGAGGGGCGTAATGAGCAGTTCTTC
few	TRBJ2-5	TRBV11-3	TRBD1	CASSAAFGTGQETQYF	TGTGCCAGCAGCGCCGCCTTCGGGACAGGTCAAGAGACCCAGTACTTC
once	TRBJ1-2	TRBV6-5	-	CASSSPVRGYTF	TGTGCCAGCAGCTCTCCGGTACGCGGCTACACCTTC
-	TRBJ2-3	TRBV7-6	-	CASSPVGGASTDTQYF	TGTGCCAGCAGCCCAGTTGGTGGTGCTAGCACAGATACGCAGTATTTT
once	TRBJ2-2	TRBV5-8	TRBD1	CASSLGRDRLTGELFF	TGTGCCAGCAGCTTGGGCCGGGACAGGCTTACCGGGGAGCTGTTTTTT